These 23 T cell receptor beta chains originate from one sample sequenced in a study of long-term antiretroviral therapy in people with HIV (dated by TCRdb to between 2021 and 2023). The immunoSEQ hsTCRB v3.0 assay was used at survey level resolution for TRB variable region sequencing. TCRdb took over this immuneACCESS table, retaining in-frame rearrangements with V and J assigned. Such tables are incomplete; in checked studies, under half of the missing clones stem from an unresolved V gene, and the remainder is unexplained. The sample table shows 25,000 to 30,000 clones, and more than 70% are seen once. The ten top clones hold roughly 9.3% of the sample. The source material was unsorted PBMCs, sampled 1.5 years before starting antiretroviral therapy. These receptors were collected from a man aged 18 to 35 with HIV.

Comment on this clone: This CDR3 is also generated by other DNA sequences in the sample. The CDR3 is CASSTDSYNEQFF. The CDR3 nucleotides are TGTGCCAGCAGCACCGACAGCTACAATGAGCAGTTCTTC. The rearrangement joins TRBV6-6 to TRBJ2-1; a possible D gene is TRBD1 (5 bases). CDR3 length equals 13 residues. CDR1 MNHNY and CDR2 SVGAGI come from the germline V gene (reference sequence). V shed 6 bases and J shed 3 bases, with 9 bases lying between them.

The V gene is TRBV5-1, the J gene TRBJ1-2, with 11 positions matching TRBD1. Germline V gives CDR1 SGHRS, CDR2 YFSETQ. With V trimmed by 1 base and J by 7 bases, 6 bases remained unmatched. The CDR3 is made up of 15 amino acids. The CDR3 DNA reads TGCGCCAGCAGCTTGAAAGGACAGGGGGCGCCTGGCTACACCTTC. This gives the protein CASSLKGQGAPGYTF.

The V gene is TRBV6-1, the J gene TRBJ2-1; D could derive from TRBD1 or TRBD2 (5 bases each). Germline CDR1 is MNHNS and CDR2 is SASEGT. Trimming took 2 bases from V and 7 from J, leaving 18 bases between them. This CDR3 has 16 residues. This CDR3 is CASSELLGVIGNEQFF. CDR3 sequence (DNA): TGTGCCAGCAGTGAATTGTTGGGGGTAATTGGGAATGAGCAGTTCTTC.

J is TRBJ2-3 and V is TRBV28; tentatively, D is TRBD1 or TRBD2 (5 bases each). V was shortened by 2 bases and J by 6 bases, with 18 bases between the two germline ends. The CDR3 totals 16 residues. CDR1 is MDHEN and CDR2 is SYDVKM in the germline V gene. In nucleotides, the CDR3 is TGTGCCAGCAGTTTACCCGGACGGAGGCGACAGGATACGCAGTATTTT. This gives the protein CASSLPGRRRQDTQYF.

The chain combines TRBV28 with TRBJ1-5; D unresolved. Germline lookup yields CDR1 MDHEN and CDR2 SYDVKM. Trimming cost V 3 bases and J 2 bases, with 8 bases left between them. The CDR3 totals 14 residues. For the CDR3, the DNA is TGTGCCAGCAGTTTTCGGGTTGGCAATCAGCCCCAGCATTTT. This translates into CASSFRVGNQPQHF. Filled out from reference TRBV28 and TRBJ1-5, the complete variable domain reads DVKVTQSSRYLVKRTGEKVFLECVQDMDHENMFWYRQDPGLGLRLIYFSYDVKMKEKGDIPEGYSVSREKKERFSLILESASTNQTSMYLCASSFRVGNQPQHFGDGTRLSIL.

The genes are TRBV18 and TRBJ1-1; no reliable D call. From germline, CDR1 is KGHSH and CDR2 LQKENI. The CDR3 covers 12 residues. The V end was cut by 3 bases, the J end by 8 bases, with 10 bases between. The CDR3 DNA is TGTGCCAGCTCACCCGACCAGAGAGAAGCTTTCTTT. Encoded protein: CASSPDQREAFF.

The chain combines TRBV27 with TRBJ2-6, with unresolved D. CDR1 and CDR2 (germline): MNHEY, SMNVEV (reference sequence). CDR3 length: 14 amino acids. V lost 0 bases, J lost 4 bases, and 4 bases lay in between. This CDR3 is CASSLSSGANVLTF. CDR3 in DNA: TGTGCCAGCAGTTTATCTTCCGGGGCCAACGTCCTGACTTTC.

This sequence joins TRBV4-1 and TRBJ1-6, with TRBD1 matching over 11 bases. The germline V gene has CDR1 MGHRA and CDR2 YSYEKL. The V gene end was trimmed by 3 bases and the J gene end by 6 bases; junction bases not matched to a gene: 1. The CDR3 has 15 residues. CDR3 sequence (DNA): TGCGCCAGCAGCCACGGGACAGGGGGTAATTCACCCCTCCACTTT. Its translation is CASSHGTGGNSPLHF.

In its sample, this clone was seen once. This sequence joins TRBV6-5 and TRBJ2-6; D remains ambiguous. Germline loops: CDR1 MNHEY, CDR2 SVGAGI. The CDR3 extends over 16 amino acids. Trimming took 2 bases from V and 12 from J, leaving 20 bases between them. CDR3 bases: TGTGCCAGCAGTTACGGCCCATTGGCGGTCACCCCCGTCCTGACTTTC. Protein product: CASSYGPLAVTPVLTF.

Here the CDR3 reads CASSGRQGMNTEAFF. Here the CDR3 DNA reads TGTGCCAGCAGCGGGAGACAGGGAATGAACACTGAAGCTTTCTTT. J is TRBJ1-1 and V is TRBV5-4; 7 bases are shared with TRBD1. Germline CDR1 SGHNT, CDR2 YYREEE (reference sequence). The CDR3 contains 15 residues. Trimming removed 4 bases from V and 0 bases from J; junction bases left unmatched: 6. Looking up the rest from reference TRBV5-4 and TRBJ1-1 gives the full variable domain: ETGVTQSPTHLIKTRGQQVTLRCSSQSGHNTVSWYQQALGQGPQFIFQYYREEENGRGNFPPRFSGLQFPNYSSELNVNALELDDSALYLCASSGRQGMNTEAFFGQGTRLTVV.

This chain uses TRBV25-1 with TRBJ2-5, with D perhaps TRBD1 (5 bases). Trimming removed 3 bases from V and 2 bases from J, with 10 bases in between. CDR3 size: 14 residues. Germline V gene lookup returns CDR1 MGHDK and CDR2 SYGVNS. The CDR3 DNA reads TGTGCCAGCAGTGAGGCAGGGCCTCAAGAGACCCAGTACTTC. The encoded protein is CASSEAGPQETQYF.

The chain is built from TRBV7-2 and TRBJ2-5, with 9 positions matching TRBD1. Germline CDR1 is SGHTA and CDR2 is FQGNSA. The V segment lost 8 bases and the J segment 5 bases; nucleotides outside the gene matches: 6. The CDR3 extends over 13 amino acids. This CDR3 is CASRDRGRETQYF. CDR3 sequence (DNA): TGTGCCAGCCGTGACAGGGGGAGGGAGACCCAGTACTTC.

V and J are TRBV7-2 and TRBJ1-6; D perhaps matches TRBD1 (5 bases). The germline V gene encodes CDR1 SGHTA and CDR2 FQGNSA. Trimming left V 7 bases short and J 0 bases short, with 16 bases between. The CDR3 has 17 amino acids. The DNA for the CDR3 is TGTGCCAGCATCCACCCCGGGACGAGCTCCTATAATTCACCCCTCCACTTT. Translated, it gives CASIHPGTSSYNSPLHF.

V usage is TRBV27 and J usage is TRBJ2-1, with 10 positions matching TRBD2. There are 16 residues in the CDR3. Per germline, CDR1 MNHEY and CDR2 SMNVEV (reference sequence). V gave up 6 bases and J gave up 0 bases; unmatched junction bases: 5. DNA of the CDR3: TGTGCCAGCAGCTTACTAGCGGGGAGCTCCTACAATGAGCAGTTCTTC. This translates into CASSLLAGSSYNEQFF.

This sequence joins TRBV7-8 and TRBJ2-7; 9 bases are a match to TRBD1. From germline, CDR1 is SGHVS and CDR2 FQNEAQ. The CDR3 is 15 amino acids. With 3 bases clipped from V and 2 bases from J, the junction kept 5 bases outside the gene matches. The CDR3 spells CASSLMTGGTYEQYF. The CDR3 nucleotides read TGTGCCAGCAGCTTGATGACAGGGGGGACCTACGAGCAGTACTTC. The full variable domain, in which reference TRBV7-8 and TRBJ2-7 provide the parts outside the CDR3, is GAGVSQSPRYKVAKRGQDVALRCDPISGHVSLFWYQQALGQGPEFLTYFQNEAQLDKSGLPSDRFFAERPEGSVSTLKIQRTQQEDSAVYLCASSLMTGGTYEQYFGPGTRLTVT.

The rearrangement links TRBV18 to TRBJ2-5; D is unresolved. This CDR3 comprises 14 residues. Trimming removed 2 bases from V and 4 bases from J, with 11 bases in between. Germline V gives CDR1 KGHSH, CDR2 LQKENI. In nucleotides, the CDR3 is TGTGCCAGCTCACCAAGGCGGTCGGTAGAGACCCAGTACTTC. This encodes CASSPRRSVETQYF.

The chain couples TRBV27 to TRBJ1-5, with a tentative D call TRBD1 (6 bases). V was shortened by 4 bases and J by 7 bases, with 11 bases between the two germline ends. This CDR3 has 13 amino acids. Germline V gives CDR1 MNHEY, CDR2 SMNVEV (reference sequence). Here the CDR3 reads CASSSTGPQPQHF. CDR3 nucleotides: TGTGCCAGCAGTTCTACAGGGCCACAGCCCCAGCATTTT.

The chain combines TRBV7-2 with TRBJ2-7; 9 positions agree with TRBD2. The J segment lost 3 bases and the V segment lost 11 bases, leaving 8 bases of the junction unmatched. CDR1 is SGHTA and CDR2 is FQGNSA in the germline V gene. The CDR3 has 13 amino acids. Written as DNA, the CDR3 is TGTGCCCAAGGTGCGGGGGGGGGCTACGAGCAGTACTTC. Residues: CAQGAGGGYEQYF.

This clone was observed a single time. CDR3 amino acids: CASSIGAGGHYNEQFF. The CDR3 DNA follows: TGTGCCAGTAGTATCGGGGCAGGGGGCCACTACAATGAGCAGTTCTTC. The chain is built from TRBV19 and TRBJ2-1; 8 bases fit TRBD1. Per germline, CDR1 LNHDA and CDR2 SQIVND (reference sequence). CDR3 length: 16 amino acids. The J segment lost 3 bases and the V segment lost 3 bases, leaving 7 bases of the junction unmatched.

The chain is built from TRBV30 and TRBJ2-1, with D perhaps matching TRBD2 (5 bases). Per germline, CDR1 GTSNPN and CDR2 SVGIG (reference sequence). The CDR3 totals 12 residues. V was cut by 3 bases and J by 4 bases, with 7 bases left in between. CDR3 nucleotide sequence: TGTGCCTGGAGGGACTTATACAATGAGCAGTTCTTC. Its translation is CAWRDLYNEQFF.

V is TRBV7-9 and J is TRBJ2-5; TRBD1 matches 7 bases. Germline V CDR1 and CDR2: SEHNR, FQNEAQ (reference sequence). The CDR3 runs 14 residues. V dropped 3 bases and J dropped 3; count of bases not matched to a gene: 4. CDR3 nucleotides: TGTGCCAGCAGCTTGCCACAGGGGAAAGAGACCCAGTACTTC. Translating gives CASSLPQGKETQYF.

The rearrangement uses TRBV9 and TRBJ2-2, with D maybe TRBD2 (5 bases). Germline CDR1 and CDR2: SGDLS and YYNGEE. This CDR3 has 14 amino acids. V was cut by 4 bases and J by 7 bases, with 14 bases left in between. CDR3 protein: CASSPHGLDGELFF. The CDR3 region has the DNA TGTGCCAGCAGCCCACACGGACTGGACGGGGAGCTGTTTTTT. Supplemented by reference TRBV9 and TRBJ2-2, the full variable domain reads DSGVTQTPKHLITATGQRVTLRCSPRSGDLSVYWYQQSLDQGLQFLIQYYNGEERAKGNILERFSAQQFPDLHSELNLSSLELGDSALYFCASSPHGLDGELFFGEGSRLTVL.

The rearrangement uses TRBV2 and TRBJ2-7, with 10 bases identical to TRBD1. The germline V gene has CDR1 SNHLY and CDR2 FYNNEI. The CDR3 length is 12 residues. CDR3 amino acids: CGSRDRGYEQYF. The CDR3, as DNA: TGTGGGAGCCGGGACAGGGGATACGAGCAGTACTTC. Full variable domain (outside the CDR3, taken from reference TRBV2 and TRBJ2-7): EPEVTQTPSHQVTQMGQEVILRCVPISNHLYFYWYRQILGQKVEFLVSFYNNEISEKSEIFDDQFSVERPDGSNFTLKIRSTKLEDSAMYFCGSRDRGYEQYFGPGTRLTVT.